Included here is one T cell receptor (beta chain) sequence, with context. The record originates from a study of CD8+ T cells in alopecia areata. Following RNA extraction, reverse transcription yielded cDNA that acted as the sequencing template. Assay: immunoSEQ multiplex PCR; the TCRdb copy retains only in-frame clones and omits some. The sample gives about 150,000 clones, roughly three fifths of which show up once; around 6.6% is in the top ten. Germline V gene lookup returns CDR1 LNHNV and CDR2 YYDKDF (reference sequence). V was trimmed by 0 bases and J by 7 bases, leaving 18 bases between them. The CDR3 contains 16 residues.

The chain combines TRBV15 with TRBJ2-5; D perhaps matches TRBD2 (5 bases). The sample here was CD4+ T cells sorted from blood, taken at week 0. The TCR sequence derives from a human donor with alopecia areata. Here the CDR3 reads CATSRDGLPNNPTQYF. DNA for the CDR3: TGTGCCACCAGCAGAGATGGACTTCCAAACAATCCGACCCAGTACTTC.